This TCR beta chain was recorded in a study of OX40 agonist ivuxolimab in advanced cancers. For the wider study: The costimulatory receptor OX40 (CD134) was targeted by ivuxolimab, a fully human IgG2 agonistic monoclonal antibody. Intravenous ivuxolimab was administered to patients every 2 weeks at six dose levels: 0.01, 0.1, 0.3, 1.5, 3 and 10 mg/kg. Of the approximately 50 patients in dose escalation, about 20 had hepatocellular carcinoma, roughly 15 had melanoma, 9 had renal cell carcinoma and 9 had head and neck cancer. A male proportion of roughly 80% and a mean age of approximately 62 years, ranging from 23 to 79, were recorded for the dose-escalation cohort. Prior anti-PD-1, anti-PD-L1 or anti-CTLA-4 therapy was permitted, and approximately 40% of dose-escalation patients had received checkpoint inhibitors. Three dose-escalation patients achieved partial responses, one with hepatocellular carcinoma and two with cutaneous melanoma. The purpose of peripheral TCRbeta sequencing was to test whether ivuxolimab changed TCR sequence diversity and led to clonal T-cell expansion. The paper reports the monotherapy dose-escalation portion (N of about 47 patients) of the phase I ivuxolimab trial. General study outcomes and caveats: Antigen specificity was not determined for the clonally expanded peripheral T cells. Clonal expansion of both CD4+ and CD8+ blood T cells was observed from baseline to week 6 at doses 0.1 to 3.0 mg/kg. After ivuxolimab, CD8+ T cells had more expanded clones than CD4+ T cells on average. Partial responders in the 0.1-3.0 mg/kg groups had among the lowest normalized peripheral clonal expansion, especially among CD8+ T cells. Low levels of normalized T-cell clonal expansion were also seen in some patients who did not respond.

The trial excluded patients who had a history of autoimmune disease or were on systemic immunosuppression. Peripheral blood for TCR sequencing was drawn from every dose cohort at baseline, at cycle 4 day 1 and at cycle 7 day 1. The samples were drawn from a first-in-human, open-label, multicenter phase I dose-escalation trial of ivuxolimab. The trial enrolled adults with locally advanced or metastatic head and neck squamous cell, hepatocellular, melanoma or renal cell carcinoma. Before TCR sequencing, CD4+ T cells and CD8+ T cells from peripheral blood were sorted into separate populations. As for this clone: What this receptor recognizes is not known. Per-base quality was not reported, and no clone a single base away is much larger than it.

Genomic DNA was isolated from the sorted cells so that the TCRbeta CDR3 region could be sequenced. The immunoSEQ Assay was used for sequencing of TCRbeta CDR3 regions. TCRdb obtained this table from immuneACCESS and retained in-frame rearrangements with V and J assigned. These tables miss some clones; where compared with another copy, unresolved V genes account for less than half of the shortfall, and the remainder is unexplained. The sample records about 82,000 clones, about 86% of which are singletons. 6.5% of the sample is taken by the ten largest. CDR1 and CDR2 are read off the germline V gene as MNHNS and SASEGT. V drops 8 bases and J drops 2 bases, leaving 13 bases in between. The CDR3 sequence holds 14 residues, the cysteine and phenylalanine included. The read is trimmed to its CDR3 DNA, 42 bases read in frame from base 1.

The origin of this receptor is an adult with an advanced solid tumor such as melanoma, head and neck, liver or kidney cancer. This chain joins TRBV6-1 to TRBJ1-5; possibly the D gene is TRBD1, per 5 matching bases. The sequencing used CD4+ or CD8+ T cells sorted from blood, collected in a trial of the OX40 agonist ivuxolimab. The base sequence is TGTGCCAGCCAGGGTTTCGGAGGCAATCAGCCCCAGCATTTT. Translated, it gives CASQGFGGNQPQHF.